These T cell receptor beta chains were read from a single sample in a study of T-cell reconstitution after alpha-beta-depleted transplantation in children. From the PCR reads, TCRdb called clonotypes with MiXCR, one entry per CDR3 protein. The table has approximately 490,000 distinct CDR3 sequences, around 12% seen once. The sequences come from PBMCs from the stem cell graft donor, collected from the stem cell graft. The receptors were gathered from a human donor who donated a stem cell graft to a child with combined immunodeficiency. Both conserved end residues are part of each CDR3. The listing skips clone size in some rows; elsewhere it reads once, few, many or a size class.

TRBV6-5,TRBJ1-1,few,CASSYSGDTTEAFF
TRBV9,TRBJ2-5,few,CASSDTWSLGETQYF
TRBV5-5,TRBJ2-1,many,CASSFSVTSYNEQFF
TRBV6-1,TRBJ2-7,many,CASSRSPDRAYEQYF
TRBV7-2,TRBJ2-3,NA,CASSLAGTSSDTQYF
TRBV11-2,TRBJ2-5,few,CASNTGGETQYF
TRBV9,TRBJ2-3,NA,CASSVEGNPTDTQYF
TRBV20-1,TRBJ1-4,few,CSATKWDSNEKLFF
TRBV10-2,TRBJ2-1,few,CASSALAGESDEQFF
TRBV12-3/TRBV12-4,TRBJ2-3,many,CASSQGQLWGTQYF
TRBV5-4,TRBJ2-7,many,CASSGGTGGYEQYF
TRBV6-2/TRBV6-3,TRBJ2-7,many,CASSREEYEQYF
TRBV20-1,TRBJ2-2,few,CSARENTGELFF
TRBV20-1,TRBJ1-1,many,CSASDQKNTEAFF
TRBV5-1,TRBJ2-3,NA,CASSLAQEYADTQYF
TRBV2,TRBJ2-1,many,CASSDGTSQPEQFF
TRBV20-1,TRBJ2-7,few,CSAREPHRRIYEQYF
TRBV5-1,TRBJ2-3,few,CASLLYPGGGGTDTQYF
TRBV28,TRBJ2-7,NA,CASSDPGTGHYEQYF
TRBV4-3,TRBJ2-2,few,CASSQVAGSGTGELFF
TRBV29-1,TRBJ1-5,NA,CSVQGTAFDQPQHF
TRBV7-2,TRBJ2-7,few,CASSSPGTSGSSYEQYF
TRBV7-9,TRBJ1-4,NA,CASSPDWTVNEKLFF
TRBV7-4,TRBJ2-1,many,CASIWGDFAYNEQFF
TRBV15,TRBJ1-5,NA,CATSSRGDNQPQHF
TRBV5-1,TRBJ1-5,few,CASSLAGGSQPQHF
TRBV21-1,TRBJ2-2,many,CASSKVSGANTGELFF
TRBV5-6,TRBJ2-3,NA,CASILGGSATADTQYF
TRBV4-2,TRBJ2-4,few,CASSQGQGGNIQYF
TRBV12-3/TRBV12-4,TRBJ2-7,NA,CASSTRGLEQYF
TRBV29-1,TRBJ2-5,many,CSVERTSGMQETQYF
TRBV11-2,TRBJ2-5,few,CASSLRGAGQAQETQYF
TRBV7-2,TRBJ2-3,NA,CASSLVQWDTQYF
TRBV6-2/TRBV6-3,TRBJ2-1,few,CASSYFWGGSYNEQFF